This T cell receptor beta chain comes out of a study of breast tumors, draining lymph nodes, adjacent tissues. This clonotype occurred many times. The antigen is undetermined. The lymph nodes were axillary draining lymph nodes from breast cancer patients. There are 12 residues in the CDR3. From germline, CDR1 is DFQATT and CDR2 SNEGSKA (reference sequence). The ends were cut back, 5 bases at V and 5 bases at J, with 11 bases in the middle. General study points: Compared with lymph nodes, tumors were less diverse; compared with nontumor tissue, more. Most tumor T cells seemingly derive from lymph node, then expand in tumor.

Each CDR3 protein is one row after TCRdb ran MiXCR on the multiplex PCR reads. Of some 120,000 distinct CDR3 sequences in the sample, just under 20% were seen once. Sequencing input: axillary lymph node tissue. The TCR originated in a female donor with breast cancer. Some clones in this sample may be carry-over from other donors' samples. This chain uses TRBV20-1 with TRBJ2-3; D is perhaps TRBD1 (5 bases). CDR3 sequence reads: CSADPRGDTQYF. CDR3 DNA: TGCAGTGCTGACCCAAGGGGAGATACGCAGTATTTT.